The TCR beta chain described here comes from a study of blood T cells in healthy people across ages (dated by TCRdb to between 2014 and 2017). Background for the entire study: Template switching captured roughly one uniquely barcoded TCR beta cDNA molecule per two T cells in model experiments. To avoid experimental bias, donors of different ages were randomly spread across the sequencing lanes. The study analyzed two additional independent replicas of 1 million unique cDNA reads from the same blood draw for two donors, one aged 18 to 30 and one aged 80 or older. To track age-related changes in TCR beta repertoire diversity, the study relied on deep sequencing normalized with unique cDNA molecular identifiers. Donors were grouped into four age groups: young (average about 15 years), middle-aged (39), aged (around 56) and long-lived (around 80).

Details on this clonotype: What this receptor recognizes is not known. No much larger clonotype is one base removed from it; base qualities were not supplied.

Beyond this particular receptor, the publication reports: Compared with the aged group, more naive CD4+ T cells, fewer expanded clones and increased TCR diversity were shown by the long-lived group, suggesting age selection. As age increased, observed TCR beta diversity per million T cells dropped in a roughly linear way, and a significant reduction was already evident by age approximately 40. Estimates of total diversity from one million sequenced T cells were regarded as lower bounds and underestimates. The CMV infection status of donors was not known, potentially confounding age-related changes in expanded clonotypes. Conclusive comparison of naive and antigen-experienced compartments was prevented by the profiling of bulk unsorted PBMCs. Observed TCR beta diversity correlated strongly with the percentage of naive T cells measured by flow cytometry.

The library was made by 5' RACE. Data came from an Illumina HiSeq 2500. A second PCR of about 6 to 11 cycles was performed with a sample-barcoded 5' primer and a J-beta primer mix. Each TCR beta cDNA molecule received a unique molecular identifier from a template-switch 5' adaptor carrying 12 random nucleotides. Each sample yielded at least 2.5 million CDR3-containing paired-end reads. First-strand cDNA was synthesized from all RNA with the Mint cDNA synthesis kit, primed by a TRBC-specific oligonucleotide. All cDNA was treated with uracil-DNA glycosylase and then went through a first 18-cycle PCR with the universal primers M1SS and BC2_uni_R. As for the original processing: For normalization, 1 million high-quality reads were randomly selected from each sample, with every read carrying a distinct molecular identifier. Reads sharing molecular identifiers were discarded rather than binned into consensus sequences. MiTCR, set to a Q25 quality threshold and the strictest error-elimination algorithm, was used for CDR3 identification, clonotype clustering and error correction. A nonparametric unseen species model with Euler transformation was used to estimate a lower bound on total TCR beta diversity. The public sequencing data were trimmed at Q25 with fastp and processed into clonotypes with MiXCR by TCRdb, which kept only in-frame beta chains. Every entry covers one CDR3 protein and lists the most common genes and DNA from its rows. TCRdb's processing, not the authors' own work, is the source of the V and J calls. In this sample the table shows 600,000 to 650,000 distinct CDR3 sequences, roughly three fifths of which occur a single time. In total, the top ten clones hold over 30% of the sample.

Donors were about 36 systemically healthy Caucasian individuals from Russia aged 6 to 90 years. Each donor gave about 9.2 milliliters of peripheral blood, drawn into EDTA-treated Vacutainer tubes. Ficoll-Paque density-gradient centrifugation was used to isolate PBMCs, with at least 6.5 million obtained per sample. Total RNA, at least 6 micrograms per sample, was extracted from PBMCs with Trizol reagent. The percentages of naive CD45RAhigh/CD27high T cells were determined by flow cytometry on a PBMC aliquot from every donor. The sample taken for sequencing was blood. The sequence was obtained from a man in his fifties or sixties in good health.

The DNA reads TGTGCCAGCTCGGCGGATAGCAATCAGCCCCAGCATTTT. This sequence encodes CASSADSNQPQHF. The V and J segments used are TRBV18 and TRBJ1-5, with no confident D gene call. The CDR1 and CDR2 encoded by the germline V gene are KGHSH and LQKENI. At the junction V is shortened by 6 bases and J by 0 bases, with 6 bases in between. The CDR3 covers 13 residues, taking in both the cysteine and the phenylalanine. Only CDR3 DNA is held: 39 bases, read in frame from base 1.